This passage covers 22 T cell receptor beta chains from one sample sequenced in a study of T cell responses to AZD1222 COVID-19 vaccine. The data were produced by immunoSEQ multiplex PCR, yet TCRdb's version contains in-frame clones alone and is incomplete. The table shows about 68,000 clones, with around 80% occurring only once. Material: peripheral blood, obtained on day 0 of AZD1222 vaccination. These receptor sequences come from an adult in good health.

This chain joins TRBV7-2 and TRBJ1-3, with TRBD1 identical over 7 bases. The CDR3 runs 15 residues. Germline assignment: CDR1 SGHTA and CDR2 FQGNSA. The junction had 7 bases not matched to a gene; V was cut back by 5 bases and J by 3 bases. The CDR3 is CASSTDRFFGNTIYF. In DNA, the CDR3 is TGTGCCAGCAGCACGGACAGGTTTTTTGGAAACACCATATATTTT. Based on the CDR3 plus reference TRBV7-2 and TRBJ1-3, the full variable domain is GAGVSQSPSNKVTEKGKDVELRCDPISGHTALYWYRQSLGQGLEFLIYFQGNSAPDKSGLPSDRFSAERTGGSVSTLTIQRTQQEDSAVYLCASSTDRFFGNTIYFGEGSWLTVV.

The chain uses TRBV6-2 or TRBV6-3 and TRBJ2-1; D gene uncertain. Trimming pared 4 bases from V and 7 bases from J, leaving 11 bases between. This CDR3 spans 13 amino acids. Looked up from germline, CDR1 is MNHEY and CDR2 is SVGEGT. Here the CDR3 reads CASSFFGVNEQFF. The CDR3, as DNA: TGTGCCAGCAGTTTTTTCGGCGTTAATGAGCAGTTCTTC.

The V and J genes are TRBV29-1 and TRBJ1-1; possible D gene TRBD1, 6 bases. CDR3 length: 14 residues. Germline CDR1 is SQVTM and CDR2 is ANQGSEA. Trimming removed 6 bases from V and 2 bases from J, with 16 bases in between. The CDR3 DNA is TGCAGCGTCCTTACAGGGAGTTATAACACTGAAGCTTTCTTT. The encoded protein is CSVLTGSYNTEAFF.

This clone was detected only a few times. The chain links TRBV6-1 to TRBJ1-5; D may be TRBD1 (5 bases). V was shortened by 2 bases and J by 4 bases, with 12 bases between the two germline ends. From germline, CDR1 is MNHNS and CDR2 SASEGT. This CDR3 region has 15 residues. In nucleotides, the CDR3 is TGTGCCAGCAGTGAAAGTCCCAGGGAGAATCAGCCCCAGCATTTT. This gives the protein CASSESPRENQPQHF.

The chain uses TRBV6-4 and TRBJ2-7, with D perhaps matching TRBD1 (5 bases). The V gene lost 5 bases and the J gene lost 6 bases, with 20 bases spanning the gap. Germline V gives CDR1 MRHNA, CDR2 SNTAGT. The CDR3 is 15 amino acids. CDR3 residues: CASSPDAAGNAEQYF. The CDR3 bases are TGTGCCAGCAGTCCCGACGCGGCAGGGAATGCCGAGCAGTACTTC.

The V and J genes are TRBV11-2 and TRBJ2-6; D remains ambiguous. The CDR3 is 17 amino acids. Germline-derived CDR1 and CDR2 are SGHAT and FQNNGV. Trimming left V 1 base short and J 1 base short, with 11 bases between. CDR3 bases: TGTGCCAGCAGCTTAGGTTTTAGGGTATCTGGGGCCAACGTCCTGACTTTC. It translates to CASSLGFRVSGANVLTF.

This sequence joins TRBV5-1 and TRBJ2-7; maybe TRBD1 (5 bases). The V gene's germline CDR1 is SGHRS and CDR2 YFSETQ. V was shortened by 4 bases and J by 4 bases, with 12 bases between the two germline ends. This CDR3 contains 13 residues. CDR3 in amino acids: CASSLTANYEQYF. The CDR3 bases are TGCGCCAGCAGCCTGACAGCGAATTACGAGCAGTACTTC.

The rearrangement links TRBV5-1 to TRBJ1-1, with 7 bases fitting TRBD1. The CDR3 consists of 15 residues. CDR1 and CDR2 (germline): SGHRS, YFSETQ. J was trimmed by 1 base and V by 7 bases; bases with no gene match: 10. The CDR3 protein is CASGMAGGANTEAFF. The CDR3 nucleotides read TGCGCCAGCGGGATGGCAGGGGGGGCGAACACTGAAGCTTTCTTT.

The chain links TRBV11-2 to TRBJ1-2, with 7 bases that match TRBD1. Germline values: CDR1 SGHAT, CDR2 FQNNGV. This CDR3 is 14 amino acids long. The J segment lost 3 bases and the V segment lost 1 base, leaving 2 bases of the junction unmatched. This chain's CDR3 is CASSLAGGDYGYTF. CDR3 coding DNA: TGTGCCAGCAGCTTAGCAGGGGGGGACTATGGCTACACCTTC.

This chain links TRBV19 with TRBJ1-1; weak D call: TRBD1 (5 bases). V dropped 3 bases and J dropped 5 bases, with 13 bases sitting between them. Germline assignment: CDR1 LNHDA and CDR2 SQIVND (reference sequence). The CDR3 consists of 14 residues. This CDR3 reads CASSISGEWTEAFF. CDR3 in DNA: TGTGCCAGTAGTATTTCGGGGGAGTGGACTGAAGCTTTCTTT.

This clone appeared a single time. The chain combines TRBV7-9 with TRBJ1-4; D is unclear. The CDR3 is 16 amino acids. The V gene lost 5 bases and the J gene lost 1 base, with 14 bases spanning the gap. CDR1 is SEHNR, CDR2 FQNEAQ, per germline (reference sequence). The CDR3, as DNA: TGTGCCAGCAGCCCCCCGAATGGGGTAACTAATGAAAAACTGTTTTTT. Its protein product is CASSPPNGVTNEKLFF. The variable domain in full, with the rest retrieved from reference TRBV7-9 and TRBJ1-4, is DTGVSQNPRHKITKRGQNVTFRCDPISEHNRLYWYRQTLGQGPEFLTYFQNEAQLEKSRLLSDRFSAERPKGSFSTLEIQRTEQGDSAMYLCASSPPNGVTNEKLFFGSGTQLSVL.

V gene TRBV11-3 combines with J gene TRBJ2-1; the D is unclear. Germline CDR1 is SGHNT and CDR2 is YENEEA. Trimming took 1 base from V and 1 from J, leaving 8 bases between them. The CDR3 totals 15 residues. CDR3 in amino acids: CASSLGRASYNEQFF. The CDR3 coding sequence is TGTGCCAGCAGCTTAGGTAGGGCATCCTACAATGAGCAGTTCTTC.

This clone was observed a few times. J is TRBJ1-4 and V is TRBV30; possibly TRBD1 for D (5 bases). Trimming pared 7 bases from V and 8 bases from J, leaving 14 bases between. The CDR3 extends over 12 amino acids. Germline lookup yields CDR1 GTSNPN and CDR2 SVGIG (reference sequence). The CDR3 spells CASTQGGEKLFF. The CDR3 DNA reads as TGTGCCTCTACCCAGGGTGGGGAAAAACTGTTTTTT.

The chain recombines TRBV4-1 with TRBJ2-7; D not certain. The CDR3 runs 13 residues. V lost 4 bases and J 2 bases, leaving 9 bases between the germline ends. Germline CDR1 and CDR2: MGHRA and YSYEKL. CDR3 DNA sequence: TGCGCCAGCAGCCGGACGGAGACCTACGAGCAGTACTTC. Amino acid sequence: CASSRTETYEQYF.

The J gene is TRBJ1-1, the V gene TRBV5-8; TRBD1 might be the D (6 bases). CDR1 is SGHTS and CDR2 is YDEGEE in the germline V gene. V shed 4 bases and J shed 2 bases, with 15 bases lying between them. This CDR3 is built from 15 residues. The CDR3 DNA follows: TGTGCCAGCAGCCCCAGGGGCGCAGGTAACACTGAAGCTTTCTTT. It encodes CASSPRGAGNTEAFF.

The CDR3 reads CARSLLLGGHFYGYTF. The CDR3 DNA reads TGTGCCAGAAGCTTGCTTCTGGGGGGTCATTTCTATGGCTACACCTTC. The chain has TRBV5-3 and TRBJ1-2, with D possibly matching TRBD1 (5 bases). TRBV5-3 is an ORF; its function is uncertain. The CDR3 is 16 residues long. Trimming left V 1 base short and J 4 bases short, with 17 bases between.

The chain joins TRBV5-6 to TRBJ1-6; D is unclear. Trimming left V 4 bases short and J 10 bases short, with 18 bases between. The germline V gene encodes CDR1 SGHDT and CDR2 YYEEEE. The CDR3 spans 15 residues. The CDR3 sequence is CASSPVAAGVSPLHF. CDR3 bases: TGTGCCAGCAGCCCTGTGGCCGCCGGTGTGTCACCCCTCCACTTT.

This clone was seen a single time. The J gene is TRBJ1-5, the V gene TRBV19; D is uncertain. Trimming took 6 bases from V and 0 from J, leaving 12 bases between them. The CDR3 extends over 15 amino acids. CDR1 and CDR2 from the germline V gene are LNHDA and SQIVND (reference sequence). In DNA, the CDR3 is TGTGCCAGTAGCCGTACGACACCTAGCAATCAGCCCCAGCATTTT. Amino acids: CASSRTTPSNQPQHF.

The chain links TRBV29-1 to TRBJ1-3; TRBD1 agrees at 7 bases. This CDR3 is built from 14 residues. Trimming cost V 5 bases and J 2 bases; bases outside gene matches: 6. Per germline, CDR1 SQVTM and CDR2 ANQGSEA. CDR3 coding DNA: TGCAGCGTTTCTTCCACAGGGGCTGGAAACACCATATATTTT. It codes for CSVSSTGAGNTIYF.

The V call is TRBV30, the J call TRBJ2-1, with D perhaps TRBD2 (6 bases). This CDR3 contains 14 residues. Deletions cut 4 bases from V and 6 bases from J, with 16 bases between. The germline gives CDR1 GTSNPN, CDR2 SVGIG (reference sequence). The DNA of the CDR3 is TGTGCCTGGATGATAGCGGCCGCTCTCAATGAGCAGTTCTTC. It translates to CAWMIAAALNEQFF.

The J gene is TRBJ1-4, the V gene TRBV5-1; possible D gene TRBD1, 5 bases. CDR1 and CDR2 (germline): SGHRS, YFSETQ. CDR3 size: 14 residues. Trimming took off 3 bases at V and 0 bases at J, with 6 bases between the two ends. CDR3 nucleotides: TGCGCCAGCAGCTGGGGGGCAACTAATGAAAAACTGTTTTTT. It codes for CASSWGATNEKLFF.

This clone came up once. The V and J genes are TRBV9 and TRBJ1-1, with D tentatively TRBD1 (5 bases). Trimming took 3 bases from V and 4 from J, leaving 16 bases between them. Looked up from germline, CDR1 is SGDLS and CDR2 is YYNGEE. The CDR3 has 15 residues. The CDR3 region is CASSGTSGPATEAFF. The CDR3 nucleotides read TGTGCCAGCAGCGGCACCTCGGGACCCGCCACTGAAGCTTTCTTT.